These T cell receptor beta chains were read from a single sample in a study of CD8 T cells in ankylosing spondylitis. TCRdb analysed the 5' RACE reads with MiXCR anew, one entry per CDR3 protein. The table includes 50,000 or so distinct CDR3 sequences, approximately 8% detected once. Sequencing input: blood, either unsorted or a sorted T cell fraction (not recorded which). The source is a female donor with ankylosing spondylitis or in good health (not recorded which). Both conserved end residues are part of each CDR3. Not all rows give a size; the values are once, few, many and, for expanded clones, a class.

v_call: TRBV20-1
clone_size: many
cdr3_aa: CSAWSRAAYNEQFF

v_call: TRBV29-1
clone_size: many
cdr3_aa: CSVRLTTNTEAFF

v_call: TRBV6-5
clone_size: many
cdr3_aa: CASSYSGSGTYNEQFF

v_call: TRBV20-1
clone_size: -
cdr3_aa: CSARDRVSTDTQYF

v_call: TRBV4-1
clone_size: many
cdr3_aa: CASSSSGGGGTGELFF

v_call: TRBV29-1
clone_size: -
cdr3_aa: CSARYGSSYNEQFF

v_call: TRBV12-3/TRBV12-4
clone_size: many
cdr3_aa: CASSLAGPYGYTF

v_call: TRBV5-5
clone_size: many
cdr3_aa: CASSLGLADTGELFF

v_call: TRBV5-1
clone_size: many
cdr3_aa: CASSLASGAWEKLFF

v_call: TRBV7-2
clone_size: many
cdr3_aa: CASSYDTVNTEAFF

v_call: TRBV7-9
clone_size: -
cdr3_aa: CASSPRQDYSPLHF

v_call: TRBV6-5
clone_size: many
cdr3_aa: CASSYSWDRLETQYF

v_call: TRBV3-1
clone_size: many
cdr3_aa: CASSQDAGGPQHF

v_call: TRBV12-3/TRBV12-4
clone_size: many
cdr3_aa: CASSDSYSYEQYF

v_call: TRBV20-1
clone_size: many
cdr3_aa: CSARVTPGQGTPYEQYF

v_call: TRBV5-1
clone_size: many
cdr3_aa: CASARGGRNQETQYF

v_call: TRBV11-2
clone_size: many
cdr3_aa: CASSPRPGSNTEAFF

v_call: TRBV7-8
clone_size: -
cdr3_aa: CASSLEGQTYEQYF

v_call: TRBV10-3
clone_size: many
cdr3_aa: CATSRGGPGTDTQYF

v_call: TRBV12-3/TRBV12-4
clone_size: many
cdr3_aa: CASSLVGTRGGYTF

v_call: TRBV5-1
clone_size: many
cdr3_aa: CASSLGFPGNTEAFF

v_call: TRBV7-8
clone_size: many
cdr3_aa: CASSLAGQRQHF

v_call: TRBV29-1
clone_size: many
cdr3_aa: CSAGTGGLNEQFF

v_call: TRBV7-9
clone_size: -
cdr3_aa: CASSPGRGGNTEAFF

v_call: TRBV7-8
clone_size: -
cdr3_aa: CASSPGPTSVQNIQYF

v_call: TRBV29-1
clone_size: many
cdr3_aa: CSVSGLVGNQPQHF

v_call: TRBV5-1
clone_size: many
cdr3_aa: CASSSGTLQETQYF

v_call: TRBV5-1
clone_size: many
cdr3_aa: CASSLVGVYTGELFF

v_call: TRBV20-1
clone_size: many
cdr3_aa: CSARDSGRGVDTQYF

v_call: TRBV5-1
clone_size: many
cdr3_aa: CASSFGTDVEQYF

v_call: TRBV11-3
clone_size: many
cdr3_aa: CASSLVSQTSGGAYEQYF

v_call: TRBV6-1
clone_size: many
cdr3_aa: CASRTPRNRGQNYGYTF

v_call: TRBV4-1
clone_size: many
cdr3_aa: CASSRMGQALSSNQPQHF

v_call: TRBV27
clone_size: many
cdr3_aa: CASSYVDYYTAQETQYF

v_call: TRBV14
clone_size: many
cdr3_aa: CASSQVAKRAPHMVF

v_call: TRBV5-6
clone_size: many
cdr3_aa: CASSPFRVPKGVSYTF

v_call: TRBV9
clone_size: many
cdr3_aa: CASSVRQDYGYTF

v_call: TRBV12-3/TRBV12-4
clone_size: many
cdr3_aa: CASSLQGPEAFF

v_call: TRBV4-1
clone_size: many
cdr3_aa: CASSQDPGLFGNSPLHF

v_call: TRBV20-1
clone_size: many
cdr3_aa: CSASGWGSSSYNEQFF

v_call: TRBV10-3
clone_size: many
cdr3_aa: CAISEMEGTEAFF

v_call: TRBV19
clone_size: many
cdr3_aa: CASSTYRGDQPQHF

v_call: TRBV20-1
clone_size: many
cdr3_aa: CSARDLAASGTGTQYF

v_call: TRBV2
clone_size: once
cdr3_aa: CVSEAGEAQYF

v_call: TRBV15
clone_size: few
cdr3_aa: CATAGGGFLNEKLFF

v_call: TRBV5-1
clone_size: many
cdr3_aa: CASSSSPGNTGELFF

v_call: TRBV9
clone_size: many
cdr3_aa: CASSVAGHGFAEAFF

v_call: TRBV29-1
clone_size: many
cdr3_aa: CSVPGATDTQYF

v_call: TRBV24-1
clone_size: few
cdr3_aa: CATSDPPDPTAGETQYF

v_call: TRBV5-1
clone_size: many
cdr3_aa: CASSLGQGAYNEQFF

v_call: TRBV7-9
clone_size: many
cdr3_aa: CATGRAGGPDEQFF

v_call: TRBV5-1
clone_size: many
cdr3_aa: CASSGDNRPQETQYF

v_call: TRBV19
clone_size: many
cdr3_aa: CASLGGSAKNIQYF

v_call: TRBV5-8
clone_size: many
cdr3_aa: CASSPGQGISNQPQHF

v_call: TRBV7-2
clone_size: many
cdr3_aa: CASSLAMQAREQYF

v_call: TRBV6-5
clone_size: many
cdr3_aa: CASSLEVSSYNEQFF

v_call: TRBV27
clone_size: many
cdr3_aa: CASSTEGTATGELFF